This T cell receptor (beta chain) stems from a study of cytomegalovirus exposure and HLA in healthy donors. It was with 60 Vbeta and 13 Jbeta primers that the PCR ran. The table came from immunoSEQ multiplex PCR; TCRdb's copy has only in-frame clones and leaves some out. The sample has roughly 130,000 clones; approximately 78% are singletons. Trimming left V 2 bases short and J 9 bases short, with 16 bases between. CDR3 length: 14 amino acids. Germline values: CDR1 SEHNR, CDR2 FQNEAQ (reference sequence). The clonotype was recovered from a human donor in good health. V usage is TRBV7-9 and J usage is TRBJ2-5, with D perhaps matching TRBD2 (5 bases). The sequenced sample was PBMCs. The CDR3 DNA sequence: TGTGCCAGCAGCTTATATGGCAGCGGTGGGTCCCAGTACTTC. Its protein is CASSLYGSGGSQYF.